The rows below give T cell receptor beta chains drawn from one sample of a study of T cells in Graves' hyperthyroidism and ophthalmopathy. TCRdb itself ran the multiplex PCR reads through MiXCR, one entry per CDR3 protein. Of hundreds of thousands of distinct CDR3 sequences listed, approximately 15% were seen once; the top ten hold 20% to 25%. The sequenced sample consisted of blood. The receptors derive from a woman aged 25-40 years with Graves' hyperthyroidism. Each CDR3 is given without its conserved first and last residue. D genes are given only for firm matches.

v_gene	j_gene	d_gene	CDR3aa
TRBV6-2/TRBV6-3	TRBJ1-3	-	ASTRLGQISGNTIY
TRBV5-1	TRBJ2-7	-	ASSSGTEYEQY
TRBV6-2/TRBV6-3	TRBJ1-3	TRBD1	ASSYGTGISGNTIY
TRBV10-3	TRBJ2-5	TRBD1	AISDGLLQGTLKTQY
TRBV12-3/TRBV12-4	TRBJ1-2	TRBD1	ASSPDGTAFYGYT
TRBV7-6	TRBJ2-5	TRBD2	ASSLTSGRPQETQY
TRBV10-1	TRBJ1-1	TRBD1	ASSDTGGQEAF
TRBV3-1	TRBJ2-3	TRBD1	ASSQGDRVGADTQY
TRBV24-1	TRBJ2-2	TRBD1	ATSDSRQGVGTGELF
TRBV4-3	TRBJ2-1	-	ASSQDPLRRDNEQF
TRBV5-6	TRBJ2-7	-	ASSQDSRGYERY
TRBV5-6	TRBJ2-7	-	ASSLFPTDEQY
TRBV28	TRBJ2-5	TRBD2	ASSSRTGKSGRAAETQY
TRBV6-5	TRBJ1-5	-	ASSWSGVNGNQPQH
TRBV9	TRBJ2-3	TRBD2	ASSTLLAGADTQY
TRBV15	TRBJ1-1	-	ATSRVAAGNTEAF
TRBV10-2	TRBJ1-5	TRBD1	ASHPSGTGVHQPQH
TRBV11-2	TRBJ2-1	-	ASSKGAGSYNEQF
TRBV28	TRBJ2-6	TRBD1	ASSLQGSGANVLT
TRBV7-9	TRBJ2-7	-	ASSLWDFSYEQY
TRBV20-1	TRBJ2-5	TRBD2	SADGTTLGTQY
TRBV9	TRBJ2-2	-	ASSPRGTGIGELF
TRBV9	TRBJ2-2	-	ASSSYATNTGELF
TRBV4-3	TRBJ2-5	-	ASSQAGWETQY
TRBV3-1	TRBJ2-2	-	ASSHTGAGTGELF
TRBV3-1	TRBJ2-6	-	ASNTGANVLT
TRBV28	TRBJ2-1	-	ASNSASSYNEQF